Sequencing of this T cell receptor beta chain was carried out in a study of T cells after yellow fever vaccination (dated by TCRdb to the late 2010s). In the study overall: The SMART-Seq v4 Ultra Low Input RNA kit was used to prepare libraries from fractions with low cell numbers. To track T-cell clones before and after primary and booster YFV17D yellow fever vaccination, bulk TCR alpha and beta repertoires were sequenced longitudinally. Two healthy male donors, one aged 18 to 30 and one aged 30 to 40 years, made up the cohort. Blood was drawn at multiple timepoints before and after primary and secondary immunization, with bulk PBMC replicates and cell subsets isolated. The research as a whole found: A small fraction of clonotypes appeared in both the CD4 and CD8 compartments, likely as a result of convergent recombination. Because abundant contaminating clonotypes from the bulk population could be contained in FACS-sorted repertoires, computational filtering was required. Most clones expanded after primary vaccination were re-detected after the booster (approximately 95% of CD4 and around 88% of CD8), suggesting broad memory maintenance. Because the study included only two donors, the extent to which the findings can be generalized is limited. Compared with the primary T-cell response, the secondary T-cell response was faster but weaker, reaching its peak on day 5 rather than on day 15.

This clonotype was recorded at least ten times. No base quality information exists; no much larger clone differs at one position. Synthesis of TCR cDNA relied on 5'RACE template switching, a step that introduced a universal primer site along with unique molecular identifiers. Priming for cDNA synthesis came from both the TCR alpha and TCR beta constant segments. Two PCR steps were used to amplify libraries, with sample barcodes and sequencing adapters being added in the second step. Sequencing of libraries was done on Illumina HiSeq 2500 (2x100 bp) or NovaSeq (2x150 bp). The source study handled its data this way. MIGEC handled demultiplexing of reads and collapsing into UMI consensus sequences, while MiXCR performed V(D)J alignment. Vaccine-responding clonotypes were defined with edgeR using replicate PBMC samples, requiring FDR below 0.01 and a log2 fold change above 5 up to day 15. CD4 or CD8 identity was assigned to each bulk clonotype according to whether the clonotype was present at higher abundance in the sequenced CD4 repertoire or the sequenced CD8 repertoire. Clonotypes enriched at least 10-fold in dextramer-positive over dextramer-negative fractions were defined as NS4B-specific, and CD4-biased clonotypes were excluded. Clones were called with MiXCR by TCRdb after fastp trimmed the public reads at Q25, and only in-frame beta chains were retained. Identical CDR3 proteins give one entry, which carries the most common genes and DNA. V and J calls and clone size were set by TCRdb, not the authors. The table for this sample lists 42,000 or so distinct CDR3 sequences; roughly 7% of them were counted only once. The top ten constitute approximately 16% of the sample.

Interpreted using the paper, the treatment or condition label stands for: live attenuated yellow fever vaccine strain. A standard Ficoll-Paque protocol was used to isolate PBMCs from peripheral blood. Epitope-specific CD8 T cells were sorted with a dextramer loaded with the yellow fever NS4B epitope peptide, and anti-CD3 and anti-CD8 staining was applied. RNA was extracted with TriZol from bulk PBMCs, CD4 and CD8 fractions, and dextramer-positive and dextramer-negative fractions. The sequence derives from a man younger than 45 who received the YFV17D yellow fever vaccine. Sequencing was performed on CD8+ T cells not binding an NS4B(214-222) dextramer, sorted from PBMCs, taken 45 days after the yellow fever booster vaccination. The sample's cell subset or site, from its label and the paper: NS4B epitope dextramer-negative CD8 T cells.

The bases are TGTGCCTGGAGTGTAATCCTCAATGAGCAGTTCTTC. This encodes CAWSVILNEQFF. The chain couples TRBV30 to TRBJ2-1; the D gene cannot be resolved reliably. Trimming removed 0 bases from V and 6 bases from J, leaving 6 bases between the germline ends. According to the germline V gene (reference sequence), CDR1 reads GTSNPN and CDR2 reads SVGIG. From its cysteine to its phenylalanine, the CDR3 spans 12 amino acids. The sequence is cut down to CDR3 DNA, 36 bases in frame from base 1.